This T cell receptor (beta chain) was observed in a study of neurological immune-mediated disorders. General study results and limits: The study found no CDR3 amino acid sequences shared by expanded clones across subjects, suggesting private repertoires in all groups. Patients with HTLV-1-associated myelopathy had the highest level of TCR clonal expansion, whereas patients with multiple sclerosis had the lowest level, falling beneath the level found in healthy controls.

This clonotype was seen many times. What it recognizes is unknown. CDR1 is SEHNR and CDR2 is FQNEAQ in the germline V gene (reference sequence). The germline V and J ends were trimmed by 3 bases and 5 bases, with 13 bases remaining between them. This CDR3 has 15 residues. Template-switch 5'RACE cDNA synthesis added a 10-nucleotide unique molecular identifier. The output of every sequencing run, over 160 million TCR-beta sequences, came from 15-18 subjects. TCRdb itself ran the 5' RACE reads through MiXCR, one entry per CDR3 protein. Of about 29,000 distinct CDR3 sequences in the sample, 9.5% to 15% were seen once.

The TCR was taken from a man in his 60s in good health. The chain is built from TRBV7-9 and TRBJ1-4; D gene unclear. The sample taken for sequencing was PBMCs. The CDR3 region is CASSFSGLANEKLFF. The DNA of the CDR3 is TGTGCCAGCAGCTTTTCGGGCCTAGCAAATGAAAAACTGTTTTTT.